This T cell receptor beta chain emerged from a study of shared clonotypes between healthy human individuals. When replicate PCRs were run on sorted subsets, they used roughly 0.2 ug DNA, tens of thousands of T cell genomes. The table came from immunoSEQ multiplex PCR; TCRdb's copy has only in-frame clones and leaves some out. The sample lists about 2.1 million clones, 93% occurring once. Naive CD8 cells, CD45RO-negative and positively selected for CCR7, excluded terminally differentiated effector memory CD45RA+ cells. Germline CDR1 reads LNHDA; CDR2 reads SQIVND (reference sequence). This CDR3 spans 15 amino acids. V lost 5 bases, J lost 4 bases, and 7 bases stayed unmatched.

The sample comprised naive CD8+ T cells from PBMCs. This TCR derives from a man younger than 35 in good health. Some clones in this sample may be carry-over from other donors' samples. This chain links TRBV19 with TRBJ2-1; 8 bases align to TRBD1. DNA for the CDR3: TGTGCCAGTAGTCGGAGACAGGGGCTATACAATGAGCAGTTCTTC. It encodes CASSRRQGLYNEQFF.